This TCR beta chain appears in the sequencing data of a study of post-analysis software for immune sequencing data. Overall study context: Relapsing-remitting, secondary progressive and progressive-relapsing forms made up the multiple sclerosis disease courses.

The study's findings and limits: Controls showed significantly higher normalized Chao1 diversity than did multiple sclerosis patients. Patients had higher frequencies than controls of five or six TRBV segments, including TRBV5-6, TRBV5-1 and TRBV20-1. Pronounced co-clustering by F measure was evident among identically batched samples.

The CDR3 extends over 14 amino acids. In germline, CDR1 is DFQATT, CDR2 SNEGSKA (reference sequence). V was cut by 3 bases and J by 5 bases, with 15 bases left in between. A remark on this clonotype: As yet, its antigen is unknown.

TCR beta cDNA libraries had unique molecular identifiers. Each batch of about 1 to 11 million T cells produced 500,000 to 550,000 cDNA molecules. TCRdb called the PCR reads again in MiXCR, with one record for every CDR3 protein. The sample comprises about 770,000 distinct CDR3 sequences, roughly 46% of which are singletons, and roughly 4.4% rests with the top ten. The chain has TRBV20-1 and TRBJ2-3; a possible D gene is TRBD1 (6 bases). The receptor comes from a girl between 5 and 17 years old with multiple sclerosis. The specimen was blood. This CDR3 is CSARDHQGIDTQYF. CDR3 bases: TGCAGTGCTAGGGATCACCAGGGGATAGATACGCAGTATTTT.